The 15 T cell receptor beta chains presented below share a single source sample, sequenced in a study of long-term antiretroviral therapy in people with HIV. Run at survey level, the immunoSEQ assay was version v3.0. Generated by immunoSEQ multiplex PCR, the TCRdb table keeps only in-frame clones and is missing some. Of about 11,000 clones listed, roughly 80% are singletons. Here the sequenced sample was unsorted PBMCs, taken 1.2 years after starting antiretroviral therapy. Receptor source: a man aged 35 to 55 with HIV.

V gene TRBV11-2 combines with J gene TRBJ2-3; a weak D match, TRBD2 (5 bases). CDR1 and CDR2 from the germline V gene are SGHAT and FQNNGV. This CDR3 is built from 15 residues. V lost 1 base and J 1 base, leaving 9 bases between the germline ends. CDR3 coding DNA: TGTGCCAGCAGCTTAGGCGGGCCCGGCACAGATACGCAGTATTTT. Translation gives CASSLGGPGTDTQYF.

This clone occurred a few times. V usage is TRBV29-1 and J usage is TRBJ2-3; 11 positions agree with TRBD2. The CDR3 spans 13 residues. J was trimmed by 7 bases and V by 6 bases; bases with no gene match: 6. The germline CDR1 and CDR2 sequences are SQVTM and ANQGSEA. The CDR3 here is CSVTSGGRNTQYF. The CDR3 bases are TGCAGCGTCACTAGCGGGGGACGGAATACGCAGTATTTT.

This clone has a single count. This chain uses TRBV2 with TRBJ1-5; D is undetermined. The germline CDR1 and CDR2 sequences are SNHLY and FYNNEI. The CDR3 totals 15 residues. Trimming took 4 bases from V and 3 from J, leaving 13 bases between them. CDR3 residues: CASSAWEEANQPQHF. The CDR3 DNA is TGTGCCAGCAGTGCCTGGGAGGAGGCCAATCAGCCCCAGCATTTT.

About this clone itself: Other DNA sequences in the same sample also yield this CDR3. The chain carries TRBV9 and TRBJ2-1; a weak D match, TRBD1 (5 bases). The ends were cut back, 3 bases at V and 1 base at J, with 11 bases in the middle. CDR3 size: 15 residues. Germline V gives CDR1 SGDLS, CDR2 YYNGEE. The CDR3 loop is CASSAQGNSYNEQFF. The CDR3 nucleotides are TGTGCCAGCAGCGCTCAGGGAAATTCCTACAATGAGCAGTTCTTC.

The rearrangement uses TRBV7-8 and TRBJ2-3, with 8 bases lining up with TRBD2. The CDR3 has 15 amino acids. Germline values: CDR1 SGHVS, CDR2 FQNEAQ. With V trimmed by 1 base and J by 2 bases, 2 bases remained unmatched. CDR3 residues: CASSLGGGYTDTQYF. CDR3 nucleotides: TGTGCCAGCAGCTTAGGCGGGGGGTACACAGATACGCAGTATTTT.

The chain links TRBV18 to TRBJ1-4; TRBD1 aligns across 12 bases. Germline V CDR1 and CDR2: KGHSH, LQKENI. This CDR3 contains 19 residues. The junction had 8 bases not matched to a gene; V was cut back by 0 bases and J by 3 bases. The CDR3 sequence: CASSPPYGTGGAANEKLFF. The CDR3 DNA sequence: TGTGCCAGCTCACCACCCTACGGGACAGGGGGCGCGGCTAATGAAAAACTGTTTTTT.

This chain connects TRBV9 to TRBJ2-2; D may be TRBD1 (6 bases). CDR1 and CDR2 (germline): SGDLS, YYNGEE. Deletions cut 0 bases from V and 1 base from J, with 10 bases between. There are 16 residues in the CDR3. The DNA for the CDR3 is TGTGCCAGCAGCGTAGTATCGGGACAGAACACCGGGGAGCTGTTTTTT. This codes for CASSVVSGQNTGELFF.

The V gene is TRBV4-3, the J gene TRBJ2-3; 14 bases agree with TRBD2. Unmatched junction bases numbered 3, after V lost 4 bases and J lost 3 bases. Germline V gene sequence: CDR1 LGHNA, CDR2 YSLEER. The CDR3 sequence is 16 residues long. CDR3 sequence: CASSLGTSGGTDTQYF. In nucleotides, the CDR3 is TGCGCCAGCAGCCTAGGGACTAGCGGGGGTACAGATACGCAGTATTTT.

The chain combines TRBV4-1 with TRBJ1-2, with D perhaps TRBD1 (5 bases). V was trimmed by 5 bases and J by 5 bases, leaving 21 bases between them. The V gene's germline CDR1 is MGHRA and CDR2 YSYEKL. The CDR3 is 16 residues long. The CDR3 sequence: CASSSPLGRGEYGYTF. As DNA, the CDR3 is TGCGCCAGCAGCTCTCCCTTAGGTAGAGGGGAGTATGGCTACACCTTC.

For the CDR3, the DNA is TGTGCCAGCTCCGACCACAGGGACAGGGACCCTACCGGGGAGCTGTTTTTT. Its translation: CASSDHRDRDPTGELFF. V and J are TRBV27 and TRBJ2-2; 9 bases map to TRBD1. V trimming: 8 bases; J trimming: 5 bases; junction bases outside the gene matches: 15. The germline V gene encodes CDR1 MNHEY and CDR2 SMNVEV (reference sequence). This CDR3 is 17 amino acids long.

The chain employs TRBV15 and TRBJ2-7; D could derive from TRBD1 or TRBD2 (6 bases each). Germline V CDR1 and CDR2: LNHNV, YYDKDF (reference sequence). The V and J ends lost 1 base and 2 bases respectively, with 12 bases between them. This CDR3 region has 15 residues. CDR3 region: CATSRVEGGPYEQYF. The CDR3 bases are TGTGCCACCAGCAGAGTGGAGGGGGGCCCCTACGAGCAGTACTTC.

This clone was observed a handful of times. This chain uses TRBV6-6 with TRBJ2-2; D call uncertain. CDR3 length: 15 residues. Trimming cost V 2 bases and J 1 base, with 8 bases left between them. CDR1 MNHNY and CDR2 SVGAGI come from the germline V gene (reference sequence). CDR3 protein: CASSYTVLNTGELFF. DNA of the CDR3: TGTGCCAGCAGTTACACAGTCTTGAACACCGGGGAGCTGTTTTTT.

A single count supports this clone. V gene TRBV4-1 combines with J gene TRBJ2-7; the D gene could be TRBD1 or TRBD2 (5 bases each). V shed 4 bases and J shed 0 bases, with 13 bases lying between them. The CDR3 contains 15 residues. Germline CDR1 is MGHRA and CDR2 is YSYEKL. CDR3 in DNA: TGCGCCAGCAGCCTTTACCGGGACGACTCCTACGAGCAGTACTTC. It specifies CASSLYRDDSYEQYF.

The chain combines TRBV6-1 with TRBJ1-2; TRBD1 aligns across 9 bases. The V segment lost 4 bases and the J segment 1 base; nucleotides outside the gene matches: 7. The CDR3 length is 16 residues. Germline V gene data show CDR1 as MNHNS and CDR2 as SASEGT. CDR3 sequence (DNA): TGTGCCAGCAGTGCATTTGGACAGGGGAATAACTATGGCTACACCTTC. Its translation: CASSAFGQGNNYGYTF.

This clone was picked up one time. The rearrangement uses TRBV2 and TRBJ1-1; tentatively, D is TRBD1 (5 bases). The CDR3 loop spans 14 amino acids. Per the germline V gene, CDR1 is SNHLY and CDR2 is FYNNEI. V shed 6 bases and J shed 0 bases, with 11 bases lying between them. The CDR3 DNA reads as TGTGCCAGCAGAGACCCGGGACTGAACACTGAAGCTTTCTTT. Translation: CASRDPGLNTEAFF.